This T cell receptor (beta chain) is drawn from a study of blood T cell repertoires in COVID-19. Germline CDR1 is LNHDA and CDR2 is SQIVND (reference sequence). The CDR3 is made up of 14 amino acids. The J segment lost 7 bases and the V segment lost 2 bases, leaving 4 bases of the junction unmatched. This table comes from immunoSEQ multiplex PCR, and its TCRdb copy is limited to in-frame clones, with some not included. Of approximately 80,000 clones listed, about 85% are singletons. The rearrangement uses TRBV19 and TRBJ1-5; 8 bases line up with TRBD1. The clonotype comes from a woman aged 80 or older with COVID-19, enrolled during active disease. Input material: peripheral blood. The CDR3 sequence: CASSILQGVQPQHF. The CDR3 nucleotides read TGTGCCAGTAGTATATTACAGGGGGTCCAGCCCCAGCATTTT. The full variable domain, its missing parts supplied by reference TRBV19 and TRBJ1-5, is DGGITQSPKYLFRKEGQNVTLSCEQNLNHDAMYWYRQDPGQGLRLIYYSQIVNDFQKGDIAEGYSVSREKKESFPLTVTSAQKNPTAFYLCASSILQGVQPQHFGDGTRLSIL.